This TCR beta chain originates from a study of CD8+CD57+ T cells in acquired aplastic anemia. Background on the study: DNA per sorted CD4+ or CD8+ sample ranged roughly 0.17 to 27.4 ug, averaging approximately 3.3 ug. Findings and caveats of the study: Patients versus controls showed no significant CD8+ Simpson's diversity difference. Overlap between patients and controls comprised about 28 CD8+ CDR3 sequences.

This clonotype was seen many times. Antigen specificity is unknown. Profiles of TCR beta VDJ and CDR3 were generated from a genomic DNA template. TCRdb re-called the reads with MiXCR, one entry per CDR3 protein. The sample has 450,000 to 600,000 distinct CDR3 sequences, approximately 33% seen once. V was clipped by 0 bases and J by 6 bases, with 6 bases between them. Germline assignment: CDR1 LNHNV and CDR2 YYDKDF (reference sequence). This CDR3 is 13 amino acids long. CD8+CD57+ cell expansion, shown by flow cytometry, had occurred in the patients selected for sequencing. This chain uses TRBV15 with TRBJ1-5; D ambiguous. Material for sequencing was sorted CD4+, CD8+, or CD8+CD57+ T cells (not recorded which) from PBMCs. The receptor comes from a human donor with aplastic anemia. For the CDR3, the DNA is TGTGCCACCAGCAGAGATAACGTTCAGCCCCAGCATTTT. Its translation: CATSRDNVQPQHF.